This T cell receptor (beta chain) was captured in a study of T-cell memory formation after mild COVID-19. Study information: Most TCR clusters belonged to a single donor.

This clonotype was picked up a small number of times. The antigen is unknown. Findings of the study overall: CD4/CD8 balance held among clones contracting day 15 to 85, and later expanders leaned CD4+. Pre-infection memory contained some responding clones, which suggested that cross-reactive memory had joined.

Constant-segment primers and 5'RACE yielded cDNA libraries for TCR alpha and TCR beta, each carrying sample barcodes and UMIs. MiXCR was run by TCRdb on the 5' RACE reads, yielding one entry per CDR3 protein. The sample has about 130,000 distinct CDR3 sequences; about 6% are singletons. V lost 2 bases and J lost 7, with 11 bases in between. The germline gives CDR1 MNHEY, CDR2 SMNVEV (reference sequence). This CDR3 spans 13 amino acids. The specimen sequenced was PBMCs or a T cell subset sorted from them (not recorded which). This sequence originates from an adult woman who had mild COVID-19 (a few samples of this study predate the infection). Cell type and time point are not known. The genes are TRBV27 and TRBJ1-1; D is perhaps TRBD1 (5 bases). The CDR3 protein is CASSLRGGIEAFF. CDR3 in DNA: TGTGCCAGCAGTTTAAGGGGCGGTATTGAAGCTTTCTTT.